This TCR beta chain emerged from a study of cytomegalovirus exposure and HLA in healthy donors. Study details: The Caucasian-associated ancestry cluster contained about 80% of the approximately 390 genotyped donors.

This clone has a handful of counts. Its cognate antigen is unknown. Broader study findings: In a later analysis, TCR beta V- and J-gene trimming was associated with a missense DCLRE1C variant.

V lost 5 bases, J lost 9 bases, and 4 bases stayed unmatched. CDR3 length equals 15 residues. From germline, CDR1 is SGHVS and CDR2 FQNEAQ. The study ran its PCR with 60 Vbeta and 13 Jbeta primers. The table came from immunoSEQ multiplex PCR; TCRdb's copy has only in-frame clones and leaves some out. The data show 120,000 or so clones, 60% to 80% seen once. Material for sequencing was PBMCs. The rearrangement joins TRBV7-8 to TRBJ2-1, with 16 bases fitting TRBD2. This clonotype was sampled from a man younger than 40 in good health and CMV-seronegative. DNA for the CDR3: TGTGCCAGCAGCCTAGGGACTAGCGGGGGGGCTGAGCAGTTCTTC. Its translation is CASSLGTSGGAEQFF.